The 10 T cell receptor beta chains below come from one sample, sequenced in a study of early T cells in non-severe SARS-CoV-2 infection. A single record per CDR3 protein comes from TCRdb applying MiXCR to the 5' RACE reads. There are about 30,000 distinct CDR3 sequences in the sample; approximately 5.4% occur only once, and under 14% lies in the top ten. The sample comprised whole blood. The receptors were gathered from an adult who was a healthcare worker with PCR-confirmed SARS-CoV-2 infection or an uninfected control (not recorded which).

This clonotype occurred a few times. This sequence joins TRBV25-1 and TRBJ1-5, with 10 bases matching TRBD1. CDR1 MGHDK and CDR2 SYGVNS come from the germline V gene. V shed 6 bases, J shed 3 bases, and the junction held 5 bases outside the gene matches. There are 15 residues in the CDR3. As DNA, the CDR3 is TGTGCCAGCAGCCCAGGGACAGGGGTCAATCAGCCCCAGCATTTT. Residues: CASSPGTGVNQPQHF.

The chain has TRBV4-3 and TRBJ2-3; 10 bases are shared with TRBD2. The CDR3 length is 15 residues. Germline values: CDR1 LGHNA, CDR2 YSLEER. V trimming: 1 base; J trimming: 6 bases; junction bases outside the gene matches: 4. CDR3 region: CASSQVAGGGDTQYF. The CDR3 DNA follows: TGCGCCAGCAGCCAAGTAGCGGGAGGTGGGGATACGCAGTATTTT.

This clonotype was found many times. In nucleotides, the CDR3 is TGTGCCAGCAGCCATGGGTCCGAAAGCGGGGCTAATTCACCCCTCCACTTT. This encodes CASSHGSESGANSPLHF. This chain joins TRBV4-2 and TRBJ1-6; a possible D gene is TRBD1 (5 bases). V lost 3 bases and J lost 6, with 18 bases in between. Per germline, CDR1 LGHNA and CDR2 YNFKEQ. The CDR3 loop spans 17 amino acids.

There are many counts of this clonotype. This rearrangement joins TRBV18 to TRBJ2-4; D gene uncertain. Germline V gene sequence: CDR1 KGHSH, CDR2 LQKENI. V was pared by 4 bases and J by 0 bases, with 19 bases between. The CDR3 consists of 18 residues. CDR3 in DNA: TGTGCCAGCTCACACCAATATGACCCCGTCGGAGCCAAAAACATTCAGTACTTC. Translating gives CASSHQYDPVGAKNIQYF.

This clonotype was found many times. In DNA form, the CDR3 reads TGTGCCAGCAGTGAAGAAGGGTCTAGCAATCAGCCCCAGCATTTT. Translated, it gives CASSEEGSSNQPQHF. V and J are TRBV6-1 and TRBJ1-5; no clear D. Germline CDR1 and CDR2: MNHNS and SASEGT. The CDR3 loop spans 15 amino acids. V dropped 1 base and J dropped 0 bases, with 7 bases sitting between them.

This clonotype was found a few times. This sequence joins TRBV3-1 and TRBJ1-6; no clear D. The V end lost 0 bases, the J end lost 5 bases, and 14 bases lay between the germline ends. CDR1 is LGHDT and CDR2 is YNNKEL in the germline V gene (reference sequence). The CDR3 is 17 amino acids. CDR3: CASSQERTLRHNSPLHF. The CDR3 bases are TGTGCCAGCAGCCAAGAAAGGACCCTCCGGCATAATTCACCCCTCCACTTT.

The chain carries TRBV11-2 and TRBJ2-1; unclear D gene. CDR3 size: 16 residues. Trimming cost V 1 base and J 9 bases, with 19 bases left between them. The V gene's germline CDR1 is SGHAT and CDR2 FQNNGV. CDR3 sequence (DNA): TGTGCCAGCAGCTTAGGCGAGTTTGTAGCCCTCGGTGAGCAGTTCTTC. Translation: CASSLGEFVALGEQFF.

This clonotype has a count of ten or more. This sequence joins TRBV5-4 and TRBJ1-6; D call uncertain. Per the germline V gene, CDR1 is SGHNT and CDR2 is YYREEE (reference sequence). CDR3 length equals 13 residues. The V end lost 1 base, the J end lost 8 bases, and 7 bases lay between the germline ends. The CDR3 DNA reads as TGTGCCAGCAGCTTGTACCAGTATTCACCCCTCCACTTT. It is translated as CASSLYQYSPLHF.

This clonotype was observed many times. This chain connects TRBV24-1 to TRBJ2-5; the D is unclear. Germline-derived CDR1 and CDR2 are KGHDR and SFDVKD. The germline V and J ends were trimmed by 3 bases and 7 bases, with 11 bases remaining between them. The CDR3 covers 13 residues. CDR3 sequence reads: CATSDPSTVTQYF. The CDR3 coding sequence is TGTGCCACCAGTGATCCCTCAACGGTGACCCAGTACTTC.

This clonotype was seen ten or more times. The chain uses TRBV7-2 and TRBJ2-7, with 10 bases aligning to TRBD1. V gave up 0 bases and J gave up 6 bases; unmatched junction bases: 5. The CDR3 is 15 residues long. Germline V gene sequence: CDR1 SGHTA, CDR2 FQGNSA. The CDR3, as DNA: TGTGCCAGCAGCTTAGCCGGGACAGGGGCCCCCGAGCAGTACTTC. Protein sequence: CASSLAGTGAPEQYF. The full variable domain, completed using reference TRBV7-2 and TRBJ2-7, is GAGVSQSPSNKVTEKGKDVELRCDPISGHTALYWYRQSLGQGLEFLIYFQGNSAPDKSGLPSDRFSAERTGGSVSTLTIQRTQQEDSAVYLCASSLAGTGAPEQYFGPGTRLTVT.